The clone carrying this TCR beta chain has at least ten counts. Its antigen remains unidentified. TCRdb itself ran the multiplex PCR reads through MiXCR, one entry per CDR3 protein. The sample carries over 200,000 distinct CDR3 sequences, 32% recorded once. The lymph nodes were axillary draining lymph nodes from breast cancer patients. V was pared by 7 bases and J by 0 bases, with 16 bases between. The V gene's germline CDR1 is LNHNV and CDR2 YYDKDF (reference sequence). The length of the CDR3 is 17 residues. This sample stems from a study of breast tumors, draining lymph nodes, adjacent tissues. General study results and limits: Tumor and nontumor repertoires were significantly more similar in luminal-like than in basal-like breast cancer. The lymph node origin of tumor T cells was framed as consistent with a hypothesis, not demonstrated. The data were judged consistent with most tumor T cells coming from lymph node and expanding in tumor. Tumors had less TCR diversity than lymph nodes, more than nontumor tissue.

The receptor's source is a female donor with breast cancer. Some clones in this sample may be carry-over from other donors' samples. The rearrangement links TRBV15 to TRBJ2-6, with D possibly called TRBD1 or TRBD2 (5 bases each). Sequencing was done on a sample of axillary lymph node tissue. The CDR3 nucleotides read TGTGCCACCACGATCCCGGGACCCTTCTCTGGGGCCAACGTCCTGACTTTC. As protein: CATTIPGPFSGANVLTF.